The source of this T cell receptor (beta chain) is a study of T cell responses to AZD1222 COVID-19 vaccine. Study conclusions and caveats: Baseline testing showed seropositivity in only a handful of AZD1222 recipients. Sampled repertoires all dated from after the peak T cell response. CD4 TCRs associated with vaccination spanned spike, dominating at 160-218 and 743-854.

Notes on this clone: The antigen remains undetermined.

Using immunoSEQ multiplex PCR, the repertoire was profiled, and TCRdb retains in-frame clones only, with some absent. The data contain some 150,000 clones, approximately 90% of them seen just once; the ten biggest clones take up about 1.6%. Second-dose groups at about 4 or about 12 weeks were pooled. Germline CDR1 and CDR2: SGHRS and YFSETQ. CDR3 size: 16 residues. V lost 0 bases, J lost 4 bases, and 3 bases stayed unmatched. The clonotype comes from an adult who received the AZD1222 COVID-19 vaccine. The chain links TRBV5-1 to TRBJ2-1; 11 nucleotides match TRBD2. Sequencing used peripheral blood, obtained 28 days after the second AZD1222 dose. CDR3 region: CASSLGLAGWYNEQFF. For the CDR3, the DNA is TGCGCCAGCAGCTTGGGACTAGCGGGATGGTACAATGAGCAGTTCTTC.